These 12 T cell receptor beta chains originate from one sample sequenced in a study of T cells after yellow fever vaccination. Via MiXCR, TCRdb re-called the 5' RACE reads, giving one row per CDR3 protein. The data show approximately 300,000 distinct CDR3 sequences, about 10% seen once. Specimen: CD4+ T cells sorted from PBMCs, collected 45 days after the yellow fever booster vaccination. The receptors here all came from a man in his late teens or twenties who received the YFV17D yellow fever vaccine.

The chain links TRBV29-1 to TRBJ2-1; 12 nucleotides line up with TRBD1. Looked up from germline, CDR1 is SQVTM and CDR2 is ANQGSEA. The CDR3 has 14 residues. Trimming took 7 bases from V and 9 from J; bases not matched to a gene: 10. This CDR3 is CSARGDRGRREQFF. For the CDR3, the DNA is TGCAGCGCCAGGGGGGACAGGGGGCGACGTGAGCAGTTCTTC.

The chain employs TRBV7-9 and TRBJ2-7; D ambiguous. The length of the CDR3 is 13 residues. Germline V CDR1 and CDR2: SEHNR, FQNEAQ (reference sequence). Trimming removed 1 base at V and 5 bases at J, with 9 bases between. CDR3 in amino acids: CASSLDPRNEQYV. DNA for the CDR3: TGTGCCAGCAGCTTAGATCCCAGGAACGAGCAGTACGTC.

Many counts were recorded for this clonotype. The gene calls are TRBV5-1 and TRBJ2-5; D is unclear. CDR1 SGHRS and CDR2 YFSETQ come from the germline V gene. Trimming cost V 3 bases and J 5 bases, with 14 bases left between them. The CDR3 consists of 14 residues. The CDR3 DNA sequence: TGCGCCAGCAGCTCCCGGACGCCGGCGGAGACCCAGTACTTC. It yields the protein CASSSRTPAETQYF.

The chain carries TRBV7-9 and TRBJ2-5; D ambiguous. The V and J ends lost 4 bases and 1 base respectively, with 7 bases between them. The CDR3 is made up of 13 amino acids. Germline loops: CDR1 SEHNR, CDR2 FQNEAQ (reference sequence). The CDR3 nucleotides read TGTGCCAGCAGCTCTAACAGCCAAGAGACCCAGTACTTC. Amino acid sequence: CASSSNSQETQYF. Full variable domain (outside the CDR3, taken from reference TRBV7-9 and TRBJ2-5): DTGVSQNPRHKITKRGQNVTFRCDPISEHNRLYWYRQTLGQGPEFLTYFQNEAQLEKSRLLSDRFSAERPKGSFSTLEIQRTEQGDSAMYLCASSSNSQETQYFGPGTRLLVL.

This clonotype was picked up many times. V and J are TRBV18 and TRBJ1-1; D remains unclear. V lost 2 bases and J lost 1, with 5 bases in between. The CDR3 covers 13 residues. Germline V gene lookup returns CDR1 KGHSH and CDR2 LQKENI. CDR3 region: CASSPGENTEAFF. DNA of the CDR3: TGTGCCAGCTCACCAGGGGAGAACACTGAAGCTTTCTTT.

The chain has TRBV5-1 and TRBJ2-5, with D tentatively TRBD1 or TRBD2 (7 bases each). Germline V CDR1 and CDR2: SGHRS, YFSETQ. This CDR3 comprises 15 residues. Trimming removed 4 bases at V and 5 bases at J, with 18 bases between. The CDR3 DNA sequence: TGCGCCAGCAGCCCCCAGGGGGGGGGGCGGGAGACCCAGTACTTC. It specifies CASSPQGGGRETQYF. Filled out from reference TRBV5-1 and TRBJ2-5, the complete variable domain reads KAGVTQTPRYLIKTRGQQVTLSCSPISGHRSVSWYQQTPGQGLQFLFEYFSETQRNKGNFPGRFSGRQFSNSRSEMNVSTLELGDSALYLCASSPQGGGRETQYFGPGTRLLVL.

V usage is TRBV5-1 and J usage is TRBJ1-2; no reliable D call. Germline V gene data show CDR1 as SGHRS and CDR2 as YFSETQ. The CDR3 has 13 residues. V lost 4 bases to trimming and J lost 0 bases, with 7 bases between them. CDR3 residues: CASSMTANYGYTF. CDR3 sequence (DNA): TGCGCCAGCAGCATGACGGCTAACTATGGCTACACCTTC.

This clonotype was counted only a few times. The V gene is TRBV12-3 or TRBV12-4, the J gene TRBJ2-7, with D unclear. This CDR3 is 13 amino acids long. Trimming removed 5 bases at V and 0 bases at J, with 8 bases between. The CDR3 region has the DNA TGTGCCAGCAGTCCTATGAGCTCCTACGAGCAGTACTTC. This codes for CASSPMSSYEQYF.

This clonotype has more than one count but fewer than ten. The chain couples TRBV4-1 to TRBJ2-4, with 9 bases aligning to TRBD2. Looked up from germline, CDR1 is MGHRA and CDR2 is YSYEKL. This CDR3 is built from 17 residues. With 4 bases clipped from V and 6 bases from J, the junction kept 13 bases outside the gene matches. The CDR3 nucleotides read TGCGCCAGCAGCCCCGGACGCTCGCGGGGGGGAGGAAACATTCAGTACTTC. This gives the protein CASSPGRSRGGGNIQYF.

This clonotype occurred many times. This chain uses TRBV20-1 with TRBJ1-1; D is unresolved. CDR1 is DFQATT and CDR2 is SNEGSKA in the germline V gene (reference sequence). CDR3 size: 12 residues. The V and J ends lost 0 bases and 4 bases respectively, with 6 bases between them. CDR3 in amino acids: CSARDRVTEAFF. In nucleotides, the CDR3 is TGCAGTGCTAGAGATCGGGTCACTGAAGCTTTCTTT.

This clonotype was found a few times. The chain recombines TRBV4-1 with TRBJ2-3; 8 positions match TRBD2. V trimming: 0 bases; J trimming: 7 bases; junction bases outside the gene matches: 6. CDR1 and CDR2 (germline): MGHRA, YSYEKL. The CDR3 contains 15 residues. In DNA form, the CDR3 reads TGCGCCAGCAGCCAAGAGGGACTAGAAGGGAATACGCAGTATTTT. Translated: CASSQEGLEGNTQYF.

V is TRBV9 and J is TRBJ1-6; no reliable D call. The germline V gene has CDR1 SGDLS and CDR2 YYNGEE. V dropped 4 bases and J dropped 0 bases, with 17 bases sitting between them. The CDR3 spans 18 residues. The CDR3 reads CASSLDDGRSSYNSPLHF. The DNA for the CDR3 is TGTGCCAGCAGCCTAGACGATGGGCGTAGCTCCTATAATTCACCCCTCCACTTT.